Each of the 18 T cell receptor beta chains below was sequenced from the same sample in a study of blood T cell repertoires in COVID-19. The assay was immunoSEQ multiplex PCR, and TCRdb's table has in-frame clones only and misses some. The sample lists some 120,000 clones, 82% occurring once. Sequencing was performed on peripheral blood. Every receptor here comes from a man in his 70s with acute or convalescent COVID-19.

The chain joins TRBV4-2 to TRBJ1-1; D may be TRBD1 (5 bases). The V gene's germline CDR1 is LGHNA and CDR2 YNFKEQ. V gave up 4 bases and J gave up 5 bases, with 14 bases separating them. This CDR3 spans 14 amino acids. CDR3 nucleotide sequence: TGTGCCAGCAGCCCTAATACAGGTGGGACTGAAGCTTTCTTT. Translation gives CASSPNTGGTEAFF.

This chain uses TRBV29-1 with TRBJ2-2; 10 bases are a match to TRBD2. The CDR3 has 15 amino acids. Germline V CDR1 and CDR2: SQVTM, ANQGSEA. The V gene end was trimmed by 8 bases and the J gene end by 0 bases; junction bases not matched to a gene: 6. The CDR3 DNA follows: TGCAGCATCTTGAGCGGGGGGGCGAACACCGGGGAGCTGTTTTTT. This codes for CSILSGGANTGELFF.

The chain combines TRBV24-1 with TRBJ2-2; tentative D call: TRBD1 (6 bases). The CDR3 sequence is 14 residues long. From germline, CDR1 is KGHDR and CDR2 SFDVKD. The V gene lost 5 bases and the J gene lost 4 bases, with 10 bases spanning the gap. As DNA, the CDR3 is TGTGCCACCAGTGTCAACAGGGCCACCGGGGAGCTGTTTTTT. It translates to CATSVNRATGELFF.

The V call is TRBV30, the J call TRBJ1-3; D unresolved. V dropped 4 bases and J dropped 0 bases, with 7 bases sitting between them. Germline assignment: CDR1 GTSNPN and CDR2 SVGIG (reference sequence). The CDR3 runs 13 residues. CDR3 nucleotide sequence: TGTGCCTGGACCCCAGACTCTGGAAACACCATATATTTT. Protein: CAWTPDSGNTIYF.

CDR3 sequence: CASSLTGSSYNEQFF. CDR3 in DNA: TGCGCCAGCAGCTTAACAGGGAGCTCCTACAATGAGCAGTTCTTC. The chain has TRBV5-1 and TRBJ2-1; D might be TRBD1 (6 bases). The germline V and J ends were trimmed by 2 bases and 0 bases, with 9 bases remaining between them. This CDR3 is 15 amino acids long. CDR1 and CDR2 from the germline V gene are SGHRS and YFSETQ.

V usage is TRBV6-1 and J usage is TRBJ1-4, with TRBD1 identical over 9 bases. The CDR3 is made up of 15 amino acids. Germline CDR1 MNHNS, CDR2 SASEGT. V dropped 2 bases and J dropped 3; count of bases not matched to a gene: 1. This CDR3 is CASSERQGANEKLFF. Here the CDR3 DNA reads TGTGCCAGCAGTGAAAGACAGGGGGCTAATGAAAAACTGTTTTTT.

This clone has only one observation. J is TRBJ1-3 and V is TRBV30, with a weak D call TRBD1 (5 bases). The CDR3 is 12 amino acids. Trimming cost V 2 bases and J 8 bases, with 10 bases left between them. Germline lookup yields CDR1 GTSNPN and CDR2 SVGIG (reference sequence). The CDR3 region has the DNA TGTGCCTGGAGTCCTAAAGGGGACACCATATATTTT. Protein: CAWSPKGDTIYF.

The gene calls are TRBV6-5 and TRBJ2-7, with 8 bases that match TRBD2. Germline V gene sequence: CDR1 MNHEY, CDR2 SVGAGI. The V gene end was trimmed by 8 bases and the J gene end by 1 base; junction bases not matched to a gene: 4. The CDR3 totals 13 residues. CDR3 amino acids: CASLTGGSYEQYF. CDR3 sequence (DNA): TGTGCCAGCCTCACGGGGGGGTCCTACGAGCAGTACTTC.

The genes are TRBV18 and TRBJ1-2; no definite D call. V lost 2 bases, J lost 4 bases, and 14 bases lay in between. Germline V gene sequence: CDR1 KGHSH, CDR2 LQKENI. CDR3 size: 15 residues. The CDR3 reads CASSPEFRGPYGYTF. CDR3 DNA sequence: TGTGCCAGCTCACCAGAATTTCGGGGTCCCTATGGCTACACCTTC.

The CDR3 nucleotides are TGTGCCAGCAGCGTAGAGGTTTTTTCCAGACGGGGGAATGAGCAGTTCTTC. Its translation: CASSVEVFSRRGNEQFF. The chain uses TRBV9 and TRBJ2-1, with TRBD2 as a possible D gene (6 bases). V shed 0 bases and J shed 7 bases, with 20 bases lying between them. The CDR3 has 17 amino acids. From germline, CDR1 is SGDLS and CDR2 YYNGEE. Supplemented by reference TRBV9 and TRBJ2-1, the full variable domain reads DSGVTQTPKHLITATGQRVTLRCSPRSGDLSVYWYQQSLDQGLQFLIQYYNGEERAKGNILERFSAQQFPDLHSELNLSSLELGDSALYFCASSVEVFSRRGNEQFFGPGTRLTVL.

V gene TRBV5-1 combines with J gene TRBJ2-3; 13 bases align to TRBD2. CDR1 is SGHRS and CDR2 is YFSETQ in the germline V gene. The CDR3 has 16 amino acids. Germline trimming cut 4 bases from V and 2 bases from J; bases unmatched to any gene: 4. CDR3: CASSMGLAGITDTQYF. The CDR3 DNA is TGCGCCAGCAGCATGGGACTAGCGGGAATCACAGATACGCAGTATTTT.

The chain recombines TRBV5-8 with TRBJ2-3; D might be TRBD2 (5 bases). This CDR3 has 16 amino acids. Germline V gene data show CDR1 as SGHTS and CDR2 as YDEGEE. Trimming removed 4 bases from V and 1 base from J, with 16 bases in between. CDR3 residues: CASSRRPGRGTDTQYF. CDR3 sequence (DNA): TGTGCCAGCAGCCGCCGCCCCGGGCGGGGCACAGATACGCAGTATTTT.

V is TRBV9 and J is TRBJ2-3; a possible D gene is TRBD2 (6 bases). V dropped 6 bases and J dropped 0 bases, with 8 bases sitting between them. CDR1 SGDLS and CDR2 YYNGEE come from the germline V gene. The CDR3 is made up of 13 amino acids. This CDR3 is CASKAGSTDTQYF. In DNA, the CDR3 is TGTGCCAGCAAGGCGGGAAGCACAGATACGCAGTATTTT. Looking up the rest from reference TRBV9 and TRBJ2-3 gives the full variable domain: DSGVTQTPKHLITATGQRVTLRCSPRSGDLSVYWYQQSLDQGLQFLIQYYNGEERAKGNILERFSAQQFPDLHSELNLSSLELGDSALYFCASKAGSTDTQYFGPGTRLTVL.

This chain connects TRBV28 to TRBJ1-5, with TRBD1 identical over 8 bases. V was clipped by 5 bases and J by 7 bases; unmatched bases: 7. Germline V gene data show CDR1 as MDHEN and CDR2 as SYDVKM. The CDR3 contains 14 residues. The CDR3 DNA sequence: TGTGCCAGCAGTCCTCCAGGGGGCGGACAGCCCCAGCATTTT. Its protein is CASSPPGGGQPQHF.

The chain couples TRBV7-8 to TRBJ1-5; no definite D call. The CDR3 has 13 residues. Germline CDR1 and CDR2: SGHVS and FQNEAQ. Trimming cost V 1 base and J 7 bases, with 8 bases left between them. The CDR3 reads CASSLGVGQPQHF. CDR3 coding DNA: TGTGCCAGCAGCTTAGGGGTGGGCCAGCCCCAGCATTTT.

V is TRBV7-9 and J is TRBJ1-6; 7 bases are a match to TRBD1. The ends lost 7 bases at V and 3 bases at J; junction bases unmatched: 0. The CDR3 runs 13 residues. In germline, CDR1 is SEHNR, CDR2 FQNEAQ (reference sequence). CDR3 sequence: CASTGGYNSPLHF. CDR3 bases: TGTGCCAGCACAGGGGGCTATAATTCACCCCTCCACTTT. The variable domain in full, with the rest retrieved from reference TRBV7-9 and TRBJ1-6, is DTGVSQNPRHKITKRGQNVTFRCDPISEHNRLYWYRQTLGQGPEFLTYFQNEAQLEKSRLLSDRFSAERPKGSFSTLEIQRTEQGDSAMYLCASTGGYNSPLHFGNGTRLTVT.

This chain joins TRBV24-1 and TRBJ2-1; 7 bases match TRBD1. CDR3 length equals 14 residues. The germline V gene encodes CDR1 KGHDR and CDR2 SFDVKD. The V gene end was trimmed by 6 bases and the J gene end by 7 bases; junction bases not matched to a gene: 8. The CDR3 DNA reads as TGTGCCACCAGTTGGCCAGGGGGTGAGAATGAGCAGTTCTTC. Translated: CATSWPGGENEQFF.

J is TRBJ1-5 and V is TRBV14, with 10 bases that match TRBD1. Germline V lookup: CDR1 SGHDN, CDR2 FVKESK. This CDR3 is 16 amino acids long. With 6 bases clipped from V and 3 bases from J, the junction kept 8 bases outside the gene matches. The DNA for the CDR3 is TGTGCCAGCAGGGGGAGACAGGGGGCCTTCAATCAGCCCCAGCATTTT. Translated, it gives CASRGRQGAFNQPQHF.